One sample yielded the 5 T cell receptor beta chains listed below, sequenced in a study of shared clonotypes between healthy human individuals. The assay was immunoSEQ multiplex PCR, and TCRdb's table has in-frame clones only and misses some. This repertoire shows hundreds of thousands of clones, approximately 95% found once; its top ten account for over 0.095%. Naive CD8 cells lacked CD45RO, underwent positive selection for CCR7 and left out terminally differentiated effector memory CD45RA+ cells. Material: naive CD8+ T cells sorted from blood. The source of these receptors is a woman between 25 and 40 years old in good health.

CDR3 protein: CASSFGTGTYEQYF. DNA of the CDR3: TGTGCCAGCAGTTTCGGGACAGGGACCTACGAGCAGTACTTC. The chain recombines TRBV6-5 with TRBJ2-7; 9 bases are shared with TRBD1. This CDR3 region has 14 residues. Germline loops: CDR1 MNHEY, CDR2 SVGAGI. After removal of 4 bases from V and 2 bases from J, the junction contained 3 bases not matched to a gene.

V is TRBV9 and J is TRBJ2-3; 7 bases match TRBD2. V lost 0 bases to trimming and J lost 2 bases; unmatched junction nucleotides: 9. The CDR3 is 17 residues long. The germline CDR1 and CDR2 sequences are SGDLS and YYNGEE. The CDR3 protein is CASSVDRGLSATDTQYF. The CDR3 nucleotides are TGTGCCAGCAGCGTAGATAGGGGACTATCAGCCACAGATACGCAGTATTTT.

This chain uses TRBV5-6 with TRBJ2-7; 10 bases align to TRBD1. The junction had 5 bases not matched to a gene; V was cut back by 4 bases and J by 4 bases. This CDR3 spans 14 amino acids. Germline-derived CDR1 and CDR2 are SGHDT and YYEEEE. CDR3 loop: CASSAGQGFYEQYF. The CDR3 DNA sequence: TGTGCCAGCAGCGCGGGACAGGGGTTTTACGAGCAGTACTTC.

This chain links TRBV15 with TRBJ2-7; TRBD1 is a possible D gene (6 bases). The CDR3 runs 16 residues. The germline V gene has CDR1 LNHNV and CDR2 YYDKDF (reference sequence). Trimming cost V 5 bases and J 0 bases, with 17 bases left between them. The DNA of the CDR3 is TGTGCCACCAGCTCAATTCCGACAGGCGACTCCTACGAGCAGTACTTC. As protein: CATSSIPTGDSYEQYF.

This clone was seen once. This chain connects TRBV29-1 to TRBJ1-4; the match to TRBD1 covers 9 bases. The CDR3 extends over 15 amino acids. Germline-derived CDR1 and CDR2 are SQVTM and ANQGSEA. V shed 4 bases and J 2 bases; nucleotides not matched to a gene: 5. CDR3 sequence reads: CSVVRTGATNEKLFF. CDR3 in DNA: TGCAGCGTTGTAAGGACAGGGGCCACTAATGAAAAACTGTTTTTT.